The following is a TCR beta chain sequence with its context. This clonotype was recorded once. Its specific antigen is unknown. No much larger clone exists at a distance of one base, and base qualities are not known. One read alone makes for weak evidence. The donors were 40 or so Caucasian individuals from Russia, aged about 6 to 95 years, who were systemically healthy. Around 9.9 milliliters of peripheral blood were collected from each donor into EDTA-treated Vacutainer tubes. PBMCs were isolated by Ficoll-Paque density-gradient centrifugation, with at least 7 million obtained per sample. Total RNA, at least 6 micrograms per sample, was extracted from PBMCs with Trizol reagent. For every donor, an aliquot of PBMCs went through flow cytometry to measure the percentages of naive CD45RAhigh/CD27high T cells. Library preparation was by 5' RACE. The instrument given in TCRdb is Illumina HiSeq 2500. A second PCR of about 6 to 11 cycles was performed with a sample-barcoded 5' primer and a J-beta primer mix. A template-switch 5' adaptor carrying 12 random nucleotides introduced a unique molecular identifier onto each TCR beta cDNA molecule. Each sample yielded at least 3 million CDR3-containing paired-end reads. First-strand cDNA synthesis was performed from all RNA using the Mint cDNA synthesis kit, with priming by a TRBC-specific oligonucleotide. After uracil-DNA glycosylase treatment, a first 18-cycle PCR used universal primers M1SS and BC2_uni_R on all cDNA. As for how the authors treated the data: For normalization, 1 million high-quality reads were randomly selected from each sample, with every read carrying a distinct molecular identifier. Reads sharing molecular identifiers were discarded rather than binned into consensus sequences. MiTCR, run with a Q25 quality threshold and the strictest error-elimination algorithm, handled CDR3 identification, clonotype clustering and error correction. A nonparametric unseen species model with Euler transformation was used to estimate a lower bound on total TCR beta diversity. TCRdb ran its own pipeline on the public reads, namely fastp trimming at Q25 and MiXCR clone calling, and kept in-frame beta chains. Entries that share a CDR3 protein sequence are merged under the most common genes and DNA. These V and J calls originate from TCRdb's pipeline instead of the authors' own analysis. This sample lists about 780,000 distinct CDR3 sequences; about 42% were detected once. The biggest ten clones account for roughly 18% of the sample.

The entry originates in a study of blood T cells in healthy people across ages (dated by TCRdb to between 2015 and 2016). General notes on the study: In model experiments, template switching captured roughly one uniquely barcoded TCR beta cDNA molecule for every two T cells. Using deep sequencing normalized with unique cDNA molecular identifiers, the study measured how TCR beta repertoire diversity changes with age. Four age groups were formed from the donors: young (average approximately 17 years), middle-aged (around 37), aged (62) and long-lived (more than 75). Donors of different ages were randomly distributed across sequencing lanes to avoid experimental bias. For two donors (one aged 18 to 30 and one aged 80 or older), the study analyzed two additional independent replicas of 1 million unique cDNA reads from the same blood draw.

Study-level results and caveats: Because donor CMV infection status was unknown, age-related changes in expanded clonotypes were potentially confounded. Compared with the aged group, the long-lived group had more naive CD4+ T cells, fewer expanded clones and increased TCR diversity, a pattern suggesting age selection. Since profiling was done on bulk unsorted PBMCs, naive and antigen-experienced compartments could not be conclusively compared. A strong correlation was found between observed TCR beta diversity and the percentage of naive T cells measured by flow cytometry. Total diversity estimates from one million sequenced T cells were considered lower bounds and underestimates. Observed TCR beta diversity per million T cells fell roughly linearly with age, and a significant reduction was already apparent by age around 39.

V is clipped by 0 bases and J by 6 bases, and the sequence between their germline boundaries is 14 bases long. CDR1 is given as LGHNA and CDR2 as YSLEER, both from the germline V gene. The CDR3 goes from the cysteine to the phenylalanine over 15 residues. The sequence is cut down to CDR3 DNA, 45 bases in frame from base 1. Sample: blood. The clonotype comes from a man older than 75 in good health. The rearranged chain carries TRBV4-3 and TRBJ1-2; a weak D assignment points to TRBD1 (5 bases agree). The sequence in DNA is TGCGCCAGCAGCCAAGATCGGGGGGGGACGGATGGCTACACCTTC. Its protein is CASSQDRGGTDGYTF.